This TCR beta chain was documented in a study of neoadjuvant anti-PD-1 for oral cavity cancer. Background on the study: Patients mostly received three to four biweekly nivolumab doses at 3 mg/kg before surgery. General study findings and limits: Post-nivolumab, blood T cell clonality was significantly elevated in non-responders.

CDR3 length equals 13 residues. V gave up 1 base and J gave up 3 bases, with 7 bases separating them. Looked up from germline, CDR1 is SGHVS and CDR2 is FQNEAQ. Concerning this clone itself: Its antigen is unidentified.

Six replicates per PBMC sample, mostly from around 460 ng of genomic DNA. Clones were read by immunoSEQ multiplex PCR, and TCRdb kept only the in-frame ones, dropping some. This sample has 70,000 to 95,000 clones, with under 90% found just once. This receptor was identified in a person between 35 and 79 years old with oral cavity squamous cell carcinoma. V and J are TRBV7-8 and TRBJ2-7; D uncertain. The specimen comprised PBMCs, sampled before nivolumab (anti-PD-1) treatment. The CDR3 coding sequence is TGTGCCAGCAGCTTAGGGGTCAACTACGAGCAGTACTTC. Encoded protein: CASSLGVNYEQYF.